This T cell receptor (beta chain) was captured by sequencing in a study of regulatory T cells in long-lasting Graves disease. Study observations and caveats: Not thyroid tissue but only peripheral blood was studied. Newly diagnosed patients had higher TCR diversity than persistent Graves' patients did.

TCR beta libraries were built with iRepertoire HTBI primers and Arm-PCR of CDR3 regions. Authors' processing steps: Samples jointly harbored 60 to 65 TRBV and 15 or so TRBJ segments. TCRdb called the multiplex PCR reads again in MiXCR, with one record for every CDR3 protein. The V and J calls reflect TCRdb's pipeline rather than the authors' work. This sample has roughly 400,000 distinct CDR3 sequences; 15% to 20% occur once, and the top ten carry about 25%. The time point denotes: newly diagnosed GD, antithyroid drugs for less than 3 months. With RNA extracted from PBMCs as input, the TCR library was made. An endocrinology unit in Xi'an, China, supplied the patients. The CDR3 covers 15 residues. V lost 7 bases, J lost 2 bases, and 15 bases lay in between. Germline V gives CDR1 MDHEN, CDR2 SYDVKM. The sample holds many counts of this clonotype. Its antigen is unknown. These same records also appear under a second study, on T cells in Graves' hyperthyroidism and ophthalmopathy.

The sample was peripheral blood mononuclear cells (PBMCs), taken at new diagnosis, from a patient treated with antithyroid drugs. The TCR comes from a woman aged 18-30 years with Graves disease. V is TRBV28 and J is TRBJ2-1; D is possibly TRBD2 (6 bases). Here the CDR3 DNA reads TGTGCCAGCACCCCCTACAAGCGGGCCTACAATGAGCAGTTCTTC. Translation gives CASTPYKRAYNEQFF.